This T cell receptor (beta chain) was profiled in a study of shared clonotypes between healthy human individuals (TCRdb year 2020). Study-wide context: Three men and two women, aged 18 to 49 years, made up the cohort. Between about 0.94 and 8.9 billion PBMCs per donor were obtained by leukapheresis. To increase sequencing depth and limit assay-specific biases, TCR repertoire library preparation and sequencing were carried out by different laboratories using diverse techniques. For each donor, CD4 naive and CD4 memory were each run on three plates, CD8 naive on two plates, and CD8 memory on one plate. To estimate repertoire size and how much clonotype sharing occurs between individuals, the study deeply sequenced the blood TCR repertoires of 5 or 6 healthy adults. What the study reported, not specific to this receptor: Because the study included a small number of donors, the genetic and exposure-history diversity represented was limited. Compared with non-shared clonotypes, clonotypes shared by all four sorted-subset donors had higher generation probabilities. Sampling was limited to blood, and TCR repertoires in tissue likely differ from TCR repertoires in blood. Sharing across several donors was observed for around 4.8% of naive CD4, about 3.2% of naive CD8, 2% to 2.5% of memory CD4, and over 0.3% of memory CD8 clonotypes. Pairwise subsampling led to the expectation that sequencing depth would affect the degree of clonotype sharing among donors. Larger estimated clonotype richness was generally found for naive subsets than for memory subsets. Incomplete sequencing was indicated by rarefaction of sorted-subset datasets, despite the large sequencing depth.

The trim is 4 bases for V and 3 bases for J, with a gap of 13 bases between the germline ends. CDR1 and CDR2 are read off the germline V gene (reference sequence) as PRHDT and FYEKMQ. The CDR3 measures 14 amino acids from cysteine to phenylalanine. Only the CDR3 part of the read is kept: 42 bases, read in frame from the first base. To note about this clone: Its antigen is still unknown. Qualities for individual bases were not recorded, and no much larger clone is one base off. Other DNA sequences within the sample encode an identical CDR3.

CD8 naive samples were CD45RO-negative cells positively selected for CCR7, giving a CD45RA+CCR7+ population that excluded TemRA cells. Healthy HIV-negative adults with no recently reported acute infections or vaccinations were included as donors. All donors were Caucasian adults living in Nashville, Tennessee, USA. Blood was collected by leukapheresis, and PBMCs were isolated by Ficoll-Histopaque density gradient centrifugation and then cryopreserved in liquid nitrogen vapor phase. Analytical flow cytometry was used to check the purity and quantity of every magnetically sorted T cell population. Genomic DNA was isolated from each sorted fraction and quantified by UV absorbance on a Nanodrop 2000c. Using the deep immunoSEQ assay, multiplex PCR amplified TCR CDR3 regions from genomic DNA. Extracted genomic DNA from each cell subset was distributed evenly across all wells of several immunoSEQ 96-well plates, and each plate was treated as a replicate. For sorted subsets, about 210 ng of genomic DNA, equivalent to around 31,000 T cell genomes, went into each replicate PCR. The purified libraries were quantified using a Qubit 3.0 fluorometer, sized with a Bioanalyzer 2100, and then quantified again using the KAPA Library Quantification kit. Each immunoSEQ 96-well plate was sequenced on its own single-read 150-cycle Illumina NextSeq 550 flow cell. On the authors' methods: Because the immunoSEQ output included only junctional sequences and no quality scores, the filtering could not be the same as the filtering used for full-length reads. To assign V/J genes and CDR3, sequences were annotated against IMGT germline references using PyIR, a Python wrapper for IgBLAST v1.9. Any read was removed if the V/J assignment was weak (E-value above 1e-6), the CDR3 was missing, or the read contained stop codons, out-of-frame junctions, or ambiguous translated residues. A V3J clonotype was defined by an identical inferred V gene, J gene, and CDR3 amino acid sequence. Percentage overlap between repertoires was calculated by dividing the number of shared unique clonotypes by the size of the smaller repertoire. Three approaches were used to assess repertoire richness: RTK rarefaction, the Chao1 estimator, and Recon v2.1 estimates of unobserved clonotypes. OLGA was used to compute generation probabilities for all TCRbeta clonotypes that the gDNA method yielded from a few donors. TCRdb stores this immuneACCESS table with in-frame sequences only. Part of the clones is absent; in the studies checked, under half of the shortfall reflects unresolved V genes, and no reason is known for the rest. V and J calls and clone size are copied from that table; D and trimming were computed from the DNA. Within this sample are 2 million to 2.5 million clones, with just over 90% of them counted one time only. 1.7% of the sample comes from the top ten.

Rearrangement joined TRBV13 to TRBJ2-7; TRBD2 is possibly the D segment (6 matching bases). The TCR comes from a man between 18 and 29 years old in good health. Some clones in this sample may be carry-over from other donors' samples. Input material: naive CD8+ T cells from PBMCs. Per the publication, the cell subset or site label means: CD45RA+CCR7+. CDR3 region: CASSSRDGSYEQYF. Here is the DNA: TGTGCCAGCAGCTCTCGGGACGGGAGCTACGAGCAGTACTTC.